These 27 T cell receptor beta chains were all obtained from the same sample, sequenced in a study of memory CD4+ T cells and cytomegalovirus serostatus. Libraries were prepared by immunoSEQ multiplex PCR; TCRdb keeps only in-frame clonotypes and omits some of them. The table includes approximately 47,000 clones, under 80% detected once. The sort gate was single viable CD3+CD4+CD8-CD45RO+ cells for memory CD4+ T cells. The sequencing sample was made of memory CD4+ T cells from blood. The source of these receptors is an adult in good health and CMV-seronegative.

V and J are TRBV7-2 and TRBJ1-4; D unresolved. Germline CDR1 reads SGHTA; CDR2 reads FQGNSA. The CDR3 is 13 residues long. Trimming stripped 8 bases from V and 4 bases from J, with 11 bases between. CDR3 DNA: TGTGCCAGCCGAGGCCCGGATAATGAAAAACTGTTTTTT. Translation gives CASRGPDNEKLFF. Filled out from reference TRBV7-2 and TRBJ1-4, the complete variable domain reads GAGVSQSPSNKVTEKGKDVELRCDPISGHTALYWYRQSLGQGLEFLIYFQGNSAPDKSGLPSDRFSAERTGGSVSTLTIQRTQQEDSAVYLCASRGPDNEKLFFGSGTQLSVL.

This rearrangement joins TRBV5-1 to TRBJ1-1, with 8 bases matching TRBD1. Germline CDR1 reads SGHRS; CDR2 reads YFSETQ. The length of the CDR3 is 15 residues. The V gene end was trimmed by 4 bases and the J gene end by 2 bases; junction bases not matched to a gene: 7. CDR3 coding DNA: TGCGCCAGCAGCCAAGGGGACAGGACCAACACTGAAGCTTTCTTT. This sequence encodes CASSQGDRTNTEAFF.

This clone has more than one count but fewer than ten. V usage is TRBV6-5 and J usage is TRBJ2-7; D is unresolved. Between the trimmed V and J ends, which lost 5 bases and 0 bases, there was a span of 14 bases. Germline CDR1 is MNHEY and CDR2 is SVGAGI. The CDR3 is 15 residues long. For the CDR3, the DNA is TGTGCCAGCAGTAGTGGACGTGGGGTCTCCTACGAGCAGTACTTC. Encoded protein: CASSSGRGVSYEQYF.

This rearrangement joins TRBV5-1 to TRBJ2-2; TRBD2 might be the D (6 bases). The CDR3 is 14 amino acids. Trimming shortened V by 7 bases and J by 5 bases, and 15 bases separated the two germline ends. Germline V CDR1 and CDR2: SGHRS, YFSETQ. CDR3 loop: CASYSGEWTGELFF. The CDR3 bases are TGCGCCAGCTATTCGGGGGAATGGACCGGGGAGCTGTTTTTT. The variable domain in full, completed from reference TRBV5-1 and TRBJ2-2, reads KAGVTQTPRYLIKTRGQQVTLSCSPISGHRSVSWYQQTPGQGLQFLFEYFSETQRNKGNFPGRFSGRQFSNSRSEMNVSTLELGDSALYLCASYSGEWTGELFFGEGSRLTVL.

The genes are TRBV7-2 and TRBJ2-7, with TRBD2 matching over 8 bases. Germline V gene lookup returns CDR1 SGHTA and CDR2 FQGNSA. The CDR3 has 13 residues. Germline trimming cut 8 bases from V and 0 bases from J; bases unmatched to any gene: 3. The CDR3 DNA sequence: TGTGCCAGCCGGCGGGGGGCCTCCTACGAGCAGTACTTC. Amino acids: CASRRGASYEQYF.

The chain combines TRBV30 with TRBJ2-2, with 7 nucleotides matching TRBD1. This CDR3 has 15 residues. V lost 2 bases and J lost 4; bases outside the gene matches: 7. Germline-derived CDR1 and CDR2 are GTSNPN and SVGIG (reference sequence). CDR3 nucleotides: TGTGCCTGGAGTAGGGGGCGCGGTGGCACCGGGGAGCTGTTTTTT. Encoded protein: CAWSRGRGGTGELFF.

The rearrangement uses TRBV6-4 and TRBJ2-2; 10 positions match TRBD2. The germline CDR1 and CDR2 sequences are MRHNA and SNTAGT. Trimming removed 5 bases from V and 5 bases from J; junction bases left unmatched: 8. CDR3 size: 16 residues. The CDR3 DNA is TGTGCCAGCAGTCCCCGGGGGACTAGCGTAACCGGGGAGCTGTTTTTT. Amino acids: CASSPRGTSVTGELFF.

The chain is built from TRBV28 and TRBJ2-1; TRBD2 aligns across 8 bases. With 5 bases clipped from V and 3 bases from J, the junction kept 12 bases outside the gene matches. The CDR3 length is 17 residues. Germline V gene lookup returns CDR1 MDHEN and CDR2 SYDVKM. The CDR3: CASSPLDPRGVYNEQFF. CDR3 DNA: TGTGCCAGCAGTCCCCTCGACCCGCGGGGGGTCTACAATGAGCAGTTCTTC.

The chain has TRBV15 and TRBJ1-1; D gene uncertain. The CDR3 runs to 14 residues. Trimming removed 0 bases at V and 1 base at J, with 6 bases between. CDR1 LNHNV and CDR2 YYDKDF come from the germline V gene (reference sequence). The CDR3 region is CATSRDYQNTEAFF. For the CDR3, the DNA is TGTGCCACCAGCAGAGATTACCAGAACACTGAAGCTTTCTTT.

The rearrangement uses TRBV5-5 and TRBJ1-3; D is possibly TRBD1 (5 bases). The CDR3 sequence is 15 residues long. V was clipped by 1 base and J by 1 base, with 9 bases between them. Germline CDR1 reads SGHKS; CDR2 reads YYEKEE (reference sequence). This CDR3 reads CASSLMGDSGNTIYF. The CDR3 DNA is TGTGCCAGCAGCTTGATGGGGGATTCTGGAAACACCATATATTTT.

The table lists this clone with a count of one. This chain joins TRBV30 and TRBJ1-6; D remains ambiguous. Looked up from germline, CDR1 is GTSNPN and CDR2 is SVGIG (reference sequence). V was clipped by 0 bases and J by 13 bases, with 7 bases between them. The CDR3 sequence is 11 residues long. This chain's CDR3 is CAWSVLGPLHF. For the CDR3, the DNA is TGTGCCTGGAGTGTACTTGGCCCCCTCCACTTT.

The genes are TRBV7-9 and TRBJ2-7, with D possibly being TRBD1 (6 bases). The CDR3 is made up of 14 amino acids. Trimming cost V 1 base and J 7 bases, with 14 bases left between them. The germline CDR1 and CDR2 sequences are SEHNR and FQNEAQ (reference sequence). The DNA for the CDR3 is TGTGCCAGCAGCTTAGAGACAGGACCCCTTGAGCAGTACTTC. This translates into CASSLETGPLEQYF. Variable domain in full (rest from reference TRBV7-9 and TRBJ2-7): DTGVSQNPRHKITKRGQNVTFRCDPISEHNRLYWYRQTLGQGPEFLTYFQNEAQLEKSRLLSDRFSAERPKGSFSTLEIQRTEQGDSAMYLCASSLETGPLEQYFGPGTRLTVT.

The chain couples TRBV28 to TRBJ1-6; D remains ambiguous. Trimming removed 3 bases from V and 14 bases from J, with 14 bases in between. This CDR3 is built from 13 residues. Germline CDR1 reads MDHEN; CDR2 reads SYDVKM. CDR3 sequence: CASSLKVLNSLHF. CDR3 nucleotide sequence: TGTGCCAGCAGTTTGAAGGTGCTTAATTCCCTCCACTTT. Variable domain in full (rest from reference TRBV28 and TRBJ1-6): DVKVTQSSRYLVKRTGEKVFLECVQDMDHENMFWYRQDPGLGLRLIYFSYDVKMKEKGDIPEGYSVSREKKERFSLILESASTNQTSMYLCASSLKVLNSLHFGNGTRLTVT.

The rearrangement links TRBV5-6 to TRBJ1-5, with a possible D match to TRBD1 (5 bases). V was cut by 4 bases and J by 4 bases, with 12 bases left in between. The CDR3 consists of 14 residues. The germline V gene encodes CDR1 SGHDT and CDR2 YYEEEE. This CDR3 is CASSPRDGNQPQHF. CDR3 sequence (DNA): TGTGCCAGCAGCCCACGGGACGGTAATCAGCCCCAGCATTTT.

The CDR3 nucleotides read TGTGCCAGCAGCTATCCTAGCGGGGCCGAGCAGTACTTC. Encoded protein: CASSYPSGAEQYF. The chain employs TRBV13 and TRBJ2-7, with TRBD2 matching 9 bases. The germline V gene encodes CDR1 PRHDT and CDR2 FYEKMQ (reference sequence). The V and J ends lost 4 bases and 6 bases, in that order; junction bases with no gene match: 4. The CDR3 totals 13 residues.

The rearrangement links TRBV2 to TRBJ2-7; D not resolved. V lost 7 bases to trimming and J lost 0 bases, with 16 bases between them. The CDR3 loop spans 15 amino acids. CDR1 and CDR2 from the germline V gene are SNHLY and FYNNEI. The chain's CDR3 is CASKRAYPISYEQYF. The DNA of the CDR3 is TGTGCCAGCAAAAGGGCCTACCCCATCTCCTACGAGCAGTACTTC.

The V and J genes are TRBV5-1 and TRBJ1-4; TRBD1 agrees at 12 bases. The junction had 7 bases not matched to a gene; V was cut back by 5 bases and J by 8 bases. Germline V CDR1 and CDR2: SGHRS, YFSETQ. The CDR3 has 15 amino acids. The CDR3 protein is CASRLTGTGGEKLFF. As DNA, the CDR3 is TGCGCCAGCAGGTTGACCGGGACAGGGGGCGAAAAACTGTTTTTT.

The chain links TRBV5-1 to TRBJ2-7; 8 bases are shared with TRBD1. Unmatched junction bases numbered 9, after V lost 5 bases and J lost 5 bases. CDR3 length: 14 residues. CDR1 SGHRS and CDR2 YFSETQ come from the germline V gene. The CDR3 DNA reads as TGCGCCAGCAGGGGGACAGGATCGTCAAACGAGCAGTACTTC. Translating it yields CASRGTGSSNEQYF.

This chain links TRBV2 with TRBJ1-1; D is ambiguous. Germline CDR1 reads SNHLY; CDR2 reads FYNNEI. The CDR3 has 11 residues. The V end lost 9 bases, the J end lost 6 bases, and 11 bases lay between the germline ends. CDR3 amino acids: CASSAEAEAFF. CDR3 DNA: TGTGCCAGTTCCGCCGAGGCTGAAGCTTTCTTT. Variable domain in full (rest from reference TRBV2 and TRBJ1-1): EPEVTQTPSHQVTQMGQEVILRCVPISNHLYFYWYRQILGQKVEFLVSFYNNEISEKSEIFDDQFSVERPDGSNFTLKIRSTKLEDSAMYFCASSAEAEAFFGQGTRLTVV.

The chain is built from TRBV6-5 and TRBJ1-3, with D perhaps TRBD1 (5 bases). The CDR3 runs to 16 residues. From germline, CDR1 is MNHEY and CDR2 SVGAGI. Trimming took off 1 base at V and 2 bases at J, with 12 bases between the two ends. The CDR3 here is CASSYFAAGAGNTIYF. In nucleotides, the CDR3 is TGTGCCAGCAGTTACTTCGCAGCGGGGGCTGGAAACACCATATATTTT.

The chain employs TRBV28 and TRBJ1-2, with 11 bases matching TRBD1. J lost 4 bases, V lost 6 bases, and 4 bases had no gene match. From germline, CDR1 is MDHEN and CDR2 SYDVKM. The CDR3 consists of 14 residues. The CDR3 nucleotides are TGTGCCAGCAGGCCGGACAGGGGGCCCTATGGCTACACCTTC. Its translation is CASRPDRGPYGYTF.

A single count supports this clone. This chain uses TRBV29-1 with TRBJ1-4; 7 positions agree with TRBD1. This CDR3 contains 13 residues. The junction had 6 bases not matched to a gene; V was cut back by 7 bases and J by 4 bases. Germline lookup yields CDR1 SQVTM and CDR2 ANQGSEA. The CDR3 bases are TGCAGCGGGGGACAGTCGAATAATGAAAAACTGTTTTTT. Protein sequence: CSGGQSNNEKLFF. Supplemented by reference TRBV29-1 and TRBJ1-4, the full variable domain reads SAVISQKPSRDICQRGTSLTIQCQVDSQVTMMFWYRQQPGQSLTLIATANQGSEATYESGFVIDKFPISRPNLTFSTLTVSNMSPEDSSIYLCSGGQSNNEKLFFGSGTQLSVL.

This clone has just one count. V usage is TRBV7-2 and J usage is TRBJ2-7; 12 bases align to TRBD1. This CDR3 region has 16 residues. Germline V lookup: CDR1 SGHTA, CDR2 FQGNSA. Germline trimming cut 3 bases from V and 6 bases from J; bases unmatched to any gene: 9. CDR3 sequence: CASSLGPGQGASEQYF. The DNA for the CDR3 is TGTGCCAGCAGCTTGGGTCCGGGACAGGGGGCCTCCGAGCAGTACTTC.

The chain links TRBV9 to TRBJ1-5; 8 bases map to TRBD1. Germline V gives CDR1 SGDLS, CDR2 YYNGEE. V was clipped by 3 bases and J by 3 bases; unmatched bases: 5. CDR3 size: 15 residues. CDR3 DNA: TGTGCCAGCAGCGCCGGACAGGGCCCCAATCAGCCCCAGCATTTT. It is translated as CASSAGQGPNQPQHF.

The J gene is TRBJ2-5, the V gene TRBV7-3; the D gene is possibly TRBD2 (5 bases). V shed 1 base and J shed 3 bases, with 12 bases lying between them. The germline V gene encodes CDR1 SGHTA and CDR2 FQGTGA. The CDR3 has 15 residues. In nucleotides, the CDR3 is TGTGCCAGCAGCTTAAATCCGGGGATTGAAGAGACCCAGTACTTC. Translation: CASSLNPGIEETQYF.

This clone was counted between two and nine times. The genes are TRBV5-1 and TRBJ2-5; D may be TRBD1 or TRBD2 (5 bases each). CDR1 is SGHRS, CDR2 YFSETQ, per germline. The CDR3 runs 12 residues. Trimming removed 4 bases at V and 9 bases at J, with 13 bases between. CDR3: CASSGDGEAQYF. DNA of the CDR3: TGCGCCAGCAGCGGGGACGGCGAGGCCCAGTACTTC.

A single count supports this clone. The J gene is TRBJ2-5, the V gene TRBV5-4; tentative D call: TRBD1 (6 bases). Germline assignment: CDR1 SGHNT and CDR2 YYREEE (reference sequence). The CDR3 is 14 amino acids. V lost 0 bases and J lost 5, with 11 bases in between. The DNA for the CDR3 is TGTGCCAGCAGCTTGGTGGGGACATGGGAGACCCAGTACTTC. It encodes CASSLVGTWETQYF.